These 14 T cell receptor beta chains originate from one sample sequenced in a study of blood T cells in healthy people across ages. It was with a sample-barcoded 5' primer and a J-beta primer mix that a second PCR of about 6 to 12 cycles was run. TCRdb re-analysed the 5' RACE reads in MiXCR, keeping a single row per CDR3 protein. The sample includes approximately 1,000,000 distinct CDR3 sequences, more than 30% of them seen just once. Sequences were obtained from blood. The receptor set was obtained from a man younger than 35 in good health.

This clonotype has just a few counts. The V call is TRBV9, the J call TRBJ1-4, with D possibly being TRBD1 (6 bases). This CDR3 contains 15 residues. Trimming took 2 bases from V and 1 from J, leaving 9 bases between them. Germline V CDR1 and CDR2: SGDLS, YYNGEE. The CDR3 coding sequence is TGTGCCAGCAGCGTTGCGACAGGAACTAATGAAAAACTGTTTTTT. It specifies CASSVATGTNEKLFF.

The table lists this clonotype with a few counts. This chain uses TRBV6-5 with TRBJ2-1, with D possibly TRBD1 on 6 matching bases. V dropped 6 bases and J dropped 15 bases, with 18 bases sitting between them. In germline, CDR1 is MNHEY, CDR2 SVGAGI. The CDR3 has 12 residues. For the CDR3, the DNA is TGTGCCAGCAGCCGTGGACAGTTTGAACGGTTCTTC. Protein product: CASSRGQFERFF.

Only a few counts were recorded for this clonotype. This chain links TRBV20-1 with TRBJ2-1, with 9 nucleotides matching TRBD2. CDR1 DFQATT and CDR2 SNEGSKA come from the germline V gene (reference sequence). The V segment lost 1 base and the J segment 10 bases; nucleotides outside the gene matches: 8. The CDR3 runs to 14 residues. The CDR3 DNA is TGCAGTGCTAGAGGGCTAGCGGGGTTCGGGGAGCAGTTCTTC. Translation: CSARGLAGFGEQFF.

This clonotype appeared a few times. This chain links TRBV20-1 with TRBJ2-3; D perhaps matches TRBD1 (5 bases). V lost 2 bases and J lost 0, with 12 bases in between. Germline assignment: CDR1 DFQATT and CDR2 SNEGSKA (reference sequence). The CDR3 is made up of 15 amino acids. Written as DNA, the CDR3 is TGCAGTGCTAGAACAGGCGTCATTAGCACAGATACGCAGTATTTT. It yields the protein CSARTGVISTDTQYF.

In regard to this clonotype: This may arise from a read error, as a much more abundant clone is one base away. The V gene is TRBV28, the J gene TRBJ2-5, with D possibly matching TRBD2 (6 bases). CDR1 MDHEN and CDR2 SYDVKM come from the germline V gene. The ends were cut back, 2 bases at V and 3 bases at J, with 7 bases in the middle. The CDR3 has 13 residues. CDR3 DNA: TGTGCCAGCAGTTTAGCGGGGAAAGAGACCCAGTACTTC. It is translated as CASSLAGKETQYF.

This sequence joins TRBV6-2 or TRBV6-3 and TRBJ2-1, with 11 bases identical to TRBD2. Germline V gene lookup returns CDR1 MNHEY and CDR2 SVGEGT. The CDR3 covers 19 residues. Trimming at V came to 6 bases and at J to 0 bases, leaving 13 bases not matched to a gene. CDR3 in DNA: TGTGCCAGCAGCCGAAATCTAGCGGGGGGCGTAAGCTCCTACAATGAGCAGTTCTTC. Translating gives CASSRNLAGGVSSYNEQFF.

Of note for this clonotype: The junction shows a germline mismatch at one end, possibly a read error. The chain couples TRBV5-8 to TRBJ2-3; the match to TRBD1 covers 7 bases. Looked up from germline, CDR1 is SGHTS and CDR2 is YDEGEE. There are 15 residues in the CDR3. The CDR3 region is CAISSQGQAEDTQYF. The CDR3 coding sequence is TGTGCCATCAGCTCCCAAGGACAGGCGGAAGATACGCAGTATTTT.

The chain combines TRBV12-3 or TRBV12-4 with TRBJ2-1, with D tentatively TRBD1 (6 bases). The CDR3 contains 16 residues. V lost 6 bases to trimming and J lost 0 bases, with 15 bases between them. The CDR3 DNA sequence: TGTGCCAGCAGCGCAACGGGACAACTCTCCTACAATGAGCAGTTCTTC. Its protein product is CASSATGQLSYNEQFF.

This sequence joins TRBV11-2 and TRBJ1-2, with a weak D call TRBD1 (5 bases). The CDR3 sequence is 14 residues long. Germline-derived CDR1 and CDR2 are SGHAT and FQNNGV. The V end was cut by 1 base, the J end by 2 bases, with 8 bases between. CDR3 nucleotide sequence: TGTGCCAGCAGCTTAGCAGGGTACAACTATGGCTACACCTTC. Its protein product is CASSLAGYNYGYTF. The variable domain in full, completed from reference TRBV11-2 and TRBJ1-2, reads EAGVAQSPRYKIIEKRQSVAFWCNPISGHATLYWYQQILGQGPKLLIQFQNNGVVDDSQLPKDRFSAERLKGVDSTLKIQPAKLEDSAVYLCASSLAGYNYGYTFGSGTRLTVV.

The CDR3 loop is CASSARDRQFF. The CDR3 DNA reads TGTGCCAGCAGCGCCCGGGACAGGCAGTTCTTC. The chain has TRBV9 and TRBJ2-1; 7 bases line up with TRBD1. J gave up 12 bases and V 3 bases, and 3 bases lay outside the gene matches. The CDR3 sequence is 11 residues long. Germline V CDR1 and CDR2: SGDLS, YYNGEE.

This clonotype was picked up a small number of times. V gene TRBV27 combines with J gene TRBJ2-3; TRBD2 aligns across 7 bases. Losses at the gene ends were 2 bases for V and 10 bases for J; bases not matched to a gene: 3. CDR3 size: 12 residues. CDR1 and CDR2 (germline): MNHEY, SMNVEV (reference sequence). CDR3 bases: TGTGCCAGCAGTTTACGGGGGGACGCGCAGTATTTT. It specifies CASSLRGDAQYF.

In its sample, this clonotype was seen a few times. The chain has TRBV20-1 and TRBJ2-5; D not resolved. The length of the CDR3 is 11 residues. V was cut by 5 bases and J by 11 bases, with 15 bases left in between. CDR1 DFQATT and CDR2 SNEGSKA come from the germline V gene (reference sequence). The CDR3 reads CSAQGGNEQYF. CDR3 bases: TGCAGTGCTCAAGGCGGCAATGAGCAGTACTTC.

The rearrangement links TRBV5-1 to TRBJ1-6; TRBD1 matches at 7 bases. Germline V gene data show CDR1 as SGHRS and CDR2 as YFSETQ. V gave up 7 bases and J gave up 8 bases; unmatched junction bases: 6. This CDR3 has 13 residues. The CDR3, as DNA: TGCGCCAGCGGACGCACAGGGGATTCACCCCTCCACTTT. Translated, it gives CASGRTGDSPLHF.

This clonotype has only a few counts. The chain uses TRBV6-1 and TRBJ2-3; 8 bases agree with TRBD2. The CDR3 is 16 amino acids. Trimming cost V 0 bases and J 2 bases; bases outside gene matches: 4. Germline loops: CDR1 MNHNS, CDR2 SASEGT. The CDR3 DNA sequence: TGTGCCAGCAGTGAAGCAGGTAGCGGGGCCACAGATACGCAGTATTTT. It yields the protein CASSEAGSGATDTQYF.